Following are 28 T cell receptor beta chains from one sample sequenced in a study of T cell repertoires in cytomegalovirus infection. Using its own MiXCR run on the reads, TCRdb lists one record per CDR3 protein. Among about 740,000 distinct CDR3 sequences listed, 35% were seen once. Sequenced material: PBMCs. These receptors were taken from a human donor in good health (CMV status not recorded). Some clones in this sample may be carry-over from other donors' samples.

CDR3 residues: CASSQVLTGGSAEAFF. The CDR3 region has the DNA TGCGCCAGCAGCCAAGTACTTACAGGGGGGAGCGCTGAAGCTTTCTTT. This chain uses TRBV4-1 with TRBJ1-1, with TRBD1 matching 8 bases. The CDR3 runs 16 residues. Germline CDR1 reads MGHRA; CDR2 reads YSYEKL. The V segment lost 1 base and the J segment 6 bases; nucleotides outside the gene matches: 10.

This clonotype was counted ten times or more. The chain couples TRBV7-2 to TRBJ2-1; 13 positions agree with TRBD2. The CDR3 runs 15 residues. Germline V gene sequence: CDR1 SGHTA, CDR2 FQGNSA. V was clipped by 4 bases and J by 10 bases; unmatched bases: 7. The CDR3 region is CASSSLAGGPGEQFF. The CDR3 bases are TGTGCCAGCAGCTCACTAGCGGGGGGGCCTGGCGAGCAGTTCTTC.

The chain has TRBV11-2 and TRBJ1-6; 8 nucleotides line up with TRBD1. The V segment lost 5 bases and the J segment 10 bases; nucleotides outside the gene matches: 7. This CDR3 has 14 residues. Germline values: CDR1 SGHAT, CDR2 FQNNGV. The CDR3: CASSLGQGMSPLHF. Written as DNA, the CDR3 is TGTGCCAGCAGCCTAGGACAGGGAATGTCACCCCTCCACTTT.

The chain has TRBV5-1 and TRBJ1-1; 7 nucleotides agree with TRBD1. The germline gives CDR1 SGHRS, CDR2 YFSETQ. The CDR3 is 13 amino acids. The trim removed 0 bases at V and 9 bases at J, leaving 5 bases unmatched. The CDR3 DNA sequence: TGCGCCAGCAGCTTGGGGGGGGACAGAAAAGCTTTCTTT. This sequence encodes CASSLGGDRKAFF.

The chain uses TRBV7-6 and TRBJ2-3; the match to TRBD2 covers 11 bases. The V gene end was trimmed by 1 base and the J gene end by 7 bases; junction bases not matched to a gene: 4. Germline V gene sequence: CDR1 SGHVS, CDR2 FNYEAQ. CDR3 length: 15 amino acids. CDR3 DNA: TGTGCCAGCAGCTTAGTGGCTAGCGGGAGGAATACGCAGTATTTT. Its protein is CASSLVASGRNTQYF. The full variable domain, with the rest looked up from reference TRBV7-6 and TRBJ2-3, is GAGVSQSPRYKVTKRGQDVALRCDPISGHVSLYWYRQALGQGPEFLTYFNYEAQQDKSGLPNDRFSAERPEGSISTLTIQRTEQRDSAMYRCASSLVASGRNTQYFGPGTRLTVL.

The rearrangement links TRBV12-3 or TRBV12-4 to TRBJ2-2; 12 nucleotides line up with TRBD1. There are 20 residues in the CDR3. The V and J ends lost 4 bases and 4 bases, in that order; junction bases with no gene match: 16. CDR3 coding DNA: TGTGCCAGCAGTTACTTGGGACAGGGGGCATCTTGGAGTCGCACCGGGGAGCTGTTTTTT. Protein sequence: CASSYLGQGASWSRTGELFF.

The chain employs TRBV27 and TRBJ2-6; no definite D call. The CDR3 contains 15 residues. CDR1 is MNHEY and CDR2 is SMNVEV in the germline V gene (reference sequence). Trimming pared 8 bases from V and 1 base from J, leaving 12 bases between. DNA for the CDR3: TGTGCCAGCTTCGGACGTCAGTCTGGGGCCAACGTCCTGACTTTC. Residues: CASFGRQSGANVLTF. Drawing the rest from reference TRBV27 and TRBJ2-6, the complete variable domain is EAQVTQNPRYLITVTGKKLTVTCSQNMNHEYMSWYRQDPGLGLRQIYYSMNVEVTDKGDVPEGYKVSRKEKRNFPLILESPSPNQTSLYFCASFGRQSGANVLTFGAGSRLTVL.

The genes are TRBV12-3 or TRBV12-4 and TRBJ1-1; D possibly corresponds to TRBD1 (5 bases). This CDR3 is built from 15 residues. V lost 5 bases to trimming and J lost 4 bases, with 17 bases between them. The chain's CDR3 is CASSAYGGGGTEAFF. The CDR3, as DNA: TGTGCCAGCAGTGCATATGGGGGAGGAGGCACTGAAGCTTTCTTT.

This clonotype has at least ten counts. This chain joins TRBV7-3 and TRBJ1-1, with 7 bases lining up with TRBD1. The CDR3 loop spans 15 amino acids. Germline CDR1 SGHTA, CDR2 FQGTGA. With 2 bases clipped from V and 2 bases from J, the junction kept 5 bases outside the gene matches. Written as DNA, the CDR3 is TGTGCCAGCAGCTTACAAAGACAGGGTAACACTGAAGCTTTCTTT. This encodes CASSLQRQGNTEAFF.

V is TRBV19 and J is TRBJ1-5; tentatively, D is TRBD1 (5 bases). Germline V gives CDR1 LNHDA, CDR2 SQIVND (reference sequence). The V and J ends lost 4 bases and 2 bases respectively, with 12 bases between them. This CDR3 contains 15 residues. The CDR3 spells CASSTTGTGNQPQHF. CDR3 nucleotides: TGTGCCAGTAGTACAACCGGGACGGGCAATCAGCCCCAGCATTTT.

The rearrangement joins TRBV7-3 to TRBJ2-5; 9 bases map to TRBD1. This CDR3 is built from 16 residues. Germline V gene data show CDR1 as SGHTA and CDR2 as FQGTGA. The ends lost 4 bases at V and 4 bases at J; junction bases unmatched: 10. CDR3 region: CASSSLGTGRGETQYF. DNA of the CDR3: TGTGCCAGCAGCTCCCTCGGGACAGGGAGAGGAGAGACCCAGTACTTC.

In DNA form, the CDR3 reads TGCAGCGTTGGACAGGGGGAGGAGTACTTC. Protein product: CSVGQGEEYF. The V gene is TRBV29-1, the J gene TRBJ2-7, with 9 bases identical to TRBD1. The CDR3 spans 10 residues. Germline V lookup: CDR1 SQVTM, CDR2 ANQGSEA. Trimming cost V 4 bases and J 11 bases; bases outside gene matches: 3.

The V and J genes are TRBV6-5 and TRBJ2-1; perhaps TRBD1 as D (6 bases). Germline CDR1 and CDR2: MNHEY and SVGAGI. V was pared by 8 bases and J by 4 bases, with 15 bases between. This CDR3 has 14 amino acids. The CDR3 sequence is CASLRDNGYNEQFF. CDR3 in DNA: TGTGCCAGCCTCCGGGACAACGGTTACAATGAGCAGTTCTTC.

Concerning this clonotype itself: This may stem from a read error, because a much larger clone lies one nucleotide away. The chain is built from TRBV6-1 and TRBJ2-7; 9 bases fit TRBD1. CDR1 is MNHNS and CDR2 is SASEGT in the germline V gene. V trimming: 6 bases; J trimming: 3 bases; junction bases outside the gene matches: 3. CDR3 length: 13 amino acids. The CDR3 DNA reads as TGTGCCAGCAGACCGGGACAGGGCTACGAGCAGTACTTC. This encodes CASRPGQGYEQYF.

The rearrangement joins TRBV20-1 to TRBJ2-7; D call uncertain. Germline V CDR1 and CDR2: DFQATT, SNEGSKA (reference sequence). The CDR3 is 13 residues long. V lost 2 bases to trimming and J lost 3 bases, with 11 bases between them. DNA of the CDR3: TGCAGTGCTAGAAGCCAGCAGGACTACGAGCAGTACTTC. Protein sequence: CSARSQQDYEQYF.

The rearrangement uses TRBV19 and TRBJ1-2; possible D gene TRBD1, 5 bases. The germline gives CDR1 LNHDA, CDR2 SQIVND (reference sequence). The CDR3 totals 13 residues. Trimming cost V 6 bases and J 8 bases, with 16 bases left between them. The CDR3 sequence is CASRQDGYGGYTF. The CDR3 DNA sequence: TGTGCCAGTAGACAGGATGGGTACGGCGGCTACACCTTC.

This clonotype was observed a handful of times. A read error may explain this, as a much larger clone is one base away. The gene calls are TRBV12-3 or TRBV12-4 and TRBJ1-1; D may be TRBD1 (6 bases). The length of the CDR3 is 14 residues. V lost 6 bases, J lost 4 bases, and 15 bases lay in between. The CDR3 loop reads CASSVGIGGTEAFF. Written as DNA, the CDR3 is TGTGCCAGCAGCGTCGGGATAGGGGGCACTGAAGCTTTCTTT.

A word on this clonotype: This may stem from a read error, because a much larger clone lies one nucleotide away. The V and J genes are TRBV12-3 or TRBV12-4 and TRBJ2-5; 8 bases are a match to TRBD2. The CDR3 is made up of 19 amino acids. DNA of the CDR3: TGTGCCAGCAGTTTCCCGGGGAGGAAGCGGGGGCCACCCACAGAGCCCCAGTACTTC. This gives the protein CASSFPGRKRGPPTEPQYF.

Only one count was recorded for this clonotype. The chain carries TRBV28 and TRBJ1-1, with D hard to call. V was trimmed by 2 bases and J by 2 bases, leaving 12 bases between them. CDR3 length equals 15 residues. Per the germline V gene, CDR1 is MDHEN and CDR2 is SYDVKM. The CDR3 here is CASSLSPRGNTEAFF. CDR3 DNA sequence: TGTGCCAGCAGTTTAAGCCCGCGGGGTAACACTGAAGCTTTCTTT.

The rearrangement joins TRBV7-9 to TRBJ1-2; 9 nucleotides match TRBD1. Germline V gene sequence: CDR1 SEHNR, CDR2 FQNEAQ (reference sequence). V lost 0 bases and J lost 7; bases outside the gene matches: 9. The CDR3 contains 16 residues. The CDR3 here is CASSLATGGPPSGYTF. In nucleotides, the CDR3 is TGTGCCAGCAGCTTAGCCACAGGGGGCCCACCCTCTGGCTACACCTTC.

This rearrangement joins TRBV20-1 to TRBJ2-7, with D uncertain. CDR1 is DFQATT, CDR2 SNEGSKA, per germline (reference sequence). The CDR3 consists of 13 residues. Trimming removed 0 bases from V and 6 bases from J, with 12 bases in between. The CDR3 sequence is CSARELILVEQYF. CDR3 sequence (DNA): TGCAGTGCTAGAGAGCTAATACTTGTCGAGCAGTACTTC.

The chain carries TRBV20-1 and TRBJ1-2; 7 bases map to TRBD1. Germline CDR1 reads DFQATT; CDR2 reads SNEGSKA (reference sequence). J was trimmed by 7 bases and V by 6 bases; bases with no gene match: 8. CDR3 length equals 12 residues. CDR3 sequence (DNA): TGCAGTGCAGCCTCGTACAGGGGTGGCTACACCTTC. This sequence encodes CSAASYRGGYTF.

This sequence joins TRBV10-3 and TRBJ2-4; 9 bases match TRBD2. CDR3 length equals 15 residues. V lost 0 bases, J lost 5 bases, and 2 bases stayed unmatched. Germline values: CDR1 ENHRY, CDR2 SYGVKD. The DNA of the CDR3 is TGTGCCATCAGTGAGTCGTCTAGCGGGGAAAACATTCAGTACTTC. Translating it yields CAISESSSGENIQYF.

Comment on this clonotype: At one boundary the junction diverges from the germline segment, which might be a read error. CDR3 nucleotide sequence: TGCGCCAGCAGATTGGGACGAACGAACACTGAAGCTTTCTTT. Encoded protein: CASRLGRTNTEAFF. This chain connects TRBV5-1 to TRBJ1-1, with D tentatively TRBD1 (5 bases). Germline lookup yields CDR1 SGHRS and CDR2 YFSETQ. The CDR3 consists of 14 residues.

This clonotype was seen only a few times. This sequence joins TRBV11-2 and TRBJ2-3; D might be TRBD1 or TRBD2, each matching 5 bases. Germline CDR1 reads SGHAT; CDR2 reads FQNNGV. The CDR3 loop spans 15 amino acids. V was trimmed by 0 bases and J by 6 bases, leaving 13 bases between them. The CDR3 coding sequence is TGTGCCAGCAGCTTAGAGGGGGTTCCCCCCGATACGCAGTATTTT. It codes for CASSLEGVPPDTQYF.

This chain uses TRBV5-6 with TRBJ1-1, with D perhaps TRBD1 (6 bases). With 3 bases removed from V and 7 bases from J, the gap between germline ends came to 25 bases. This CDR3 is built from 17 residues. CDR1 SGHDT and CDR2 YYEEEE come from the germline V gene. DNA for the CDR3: TGTGCCAGCAGCTCCCCCCTGTGGGGGGGCGGGCTTGTTGAAGCTTTCTTT. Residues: CASSSPLWGGGLVEAFF.

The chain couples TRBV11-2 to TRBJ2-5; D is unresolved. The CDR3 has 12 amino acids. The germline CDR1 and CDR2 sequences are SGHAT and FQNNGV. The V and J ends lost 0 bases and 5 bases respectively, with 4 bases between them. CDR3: CASSLDYETQYF. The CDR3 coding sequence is TGTGCCAGCAGCTTAGATTACGAGACCCAGTACTTC.

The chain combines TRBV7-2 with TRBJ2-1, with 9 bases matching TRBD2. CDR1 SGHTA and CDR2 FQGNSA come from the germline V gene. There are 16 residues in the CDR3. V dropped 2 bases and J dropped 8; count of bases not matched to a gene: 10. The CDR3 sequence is CASSLSGAGGRDEQFF. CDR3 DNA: TGTGCCAGCAGCTTATCTGGGGCGGGGGGGCGCGATGAGCAGTTCTTC.